These T cell receptor beta chains were read from a single sample in a study of vaccination and CD4 T cells after COVID-19. TCRdb re-called the PCR reads with MiXCR, one entry per CDR3 protein. This repertoire shows some 14,000 distinct CDR3 sequences, about 60% found once; its top ten account for 6.5% to 9%. These receptors are not linked to any known antigen. Sequences were obtained from CD4+ T cells from blood, cultured in vitro. The receptors were gathered from a human donor who had recovered from COVID-19. CDR3s include the opening cysteine and the closing phenylalanine or tryptophan. The D gene is left open where the match is weak. Size values are once, few and many counts, or a class for expanded clones, and some rows have none.

clone size	J gene	D gene	V gene	CDR3 protein	CDR3 DNA
-	TRBJ2-2	-	TRBV7-3	CASSPTGAVEAGELFF	TGTGCCAGCAGCCCAACCGGGGCGGTAGAAGCCGGGGAGCTGTTTTTT
few	TRBJ1-1	-	TRBV7-8	CASSLGLTENTEAFF	TGTGCCAGCAGCTTAGGCTTGACAGAGAACACTGAAGCTTTCTTT
-	TRBJ2-3	-	TRBV28	CASSVTDTQYF	TGTGCCAGCAGTGTGACAGATACGCAGTATTTT
-	TRBJ2-2	TRBD1	TRBV2	CASSATGGRRDTGELFF	TGTGCCAGCAGTGCGACAGGGGGTCGGCGAGACACCGGGGAGCTGTTTTTT
-	TRBJ2-7	-	TRBV5-1	CASSVSPSTYEQYF	TGCGCCAGCTCCGTTTCGCCTTCAACCTACGAGCAGTACTTC
-	TRBJ2-5	-	TRBV27	CASSSSPLRETQYF	TGTGCCAGCAGTTCTAGTCCCCTCAGAGAGACCCAGTACTTC
-	TRBJ2-2	-	TRBV6-4	CASRGRESTGELFF	TGTGCCAGCCGGGGGCGGGAGAGCACCGGGGAGCTGTTTTTT
-	TRBJ1-6	-	TRBV7-2	CASSSGLTWSSYNSPLHF	TGTGCCAGCAGCTCGGGACTTACCTGGAGCTCCTATAATTCACCCCTCCACTTT
few	TRBJ1-1	-	TRBV27	CASLRGGWDTEAFF	TGTGCCAGCCTTCGGGGAGGGTGGGACACTGAAGCTTTCTTT
-	TRBJ1-5	-	TRBV12-3/TRBV12-4	CASSRGEEQPQHF	TGTGCCAGCAGCCGTGGTGAGGAGCAGCCCCAGCATTTT
-	TRBJ2-3	-	TRBV20-1	CSAPGLASTDTQYF	TGCAGTGCCCCCGGCCTTGCAAGCACAGATACGCAGTATTTT
-	TRBJ1-1	-	TRBV18	CASSPPWEPPNTEAFF	TGTGCCAGCTCACCACCGTGGGAGCCCCCGAACACTGAAGCTTTCTTT
medium-sized	TRBJ1-5	TRBD1	TRBV11-2	CASSLDGDRGRPQHF	TGTGCCAGCAGCTTAGATGGTGACAGGGGTCGGCCCCAGCATTTT
-	TRBJ2-1	TRBD2	TRBV6-1	CASSENAGGSYNEQFF	TGTGCCAGCAGCGAGAATGCGGGAGGCTCCTACAATGAGCAGTTCTTC
-	TRBJ2-3	TRBD2	TRBV7-3	CASSPFSSSGRKYF	TGTGCCAGCAGCCCATTTTCCTCTAGCGGGAGGAAGTATTTT
few	TRBJ1-2	TRBD1	TRBV7-3	CASSPQGGYGYTF	TGTGCCAGCAGCCCACAGGGGGGCTATGGCTACACCTTC
few	TRBJ2-5	TRBD2	TRBV20-1	CSARLAGKETQYF	TGCAGTGCTAGACTAGCGGGAAAGGAGACCCAGTACTTC
-	TRBJ1-1	-	TRBV7-9	CASSFAVNTEAFF	TGTGCCAGCAGCTTTGCGGTGAACACTGAAGCTTTCTTT
-	TRBJ1-2	-	TRBV15	CATSRDRNELRDYGYTF	TGTGCCACCAGCAGAGATCGAAATGAACTAAGGGACTATGGCTACACCTTC
-	TRBJ1-2	TRBD1	TRBV6-1	CASGKTGVYGYTF	TGTGCCAGCGGGAAGACAGGGGTCTATGGCTACACCTTC
-	TRBJ1-5	TRBD1	TRBV6-1	CASLRTGDQPQHF	TGTGCCAGCTTGAGGACAGGGGATCAGCCCCAGCATTTT
-	TRBJ2-2	TRBD2	TRBV3-1	CASSLGGADTGELFF	TGTGCCAGCAGCCTCGGGGGGGCGGACACCGGGGAGCTGTTTTTT